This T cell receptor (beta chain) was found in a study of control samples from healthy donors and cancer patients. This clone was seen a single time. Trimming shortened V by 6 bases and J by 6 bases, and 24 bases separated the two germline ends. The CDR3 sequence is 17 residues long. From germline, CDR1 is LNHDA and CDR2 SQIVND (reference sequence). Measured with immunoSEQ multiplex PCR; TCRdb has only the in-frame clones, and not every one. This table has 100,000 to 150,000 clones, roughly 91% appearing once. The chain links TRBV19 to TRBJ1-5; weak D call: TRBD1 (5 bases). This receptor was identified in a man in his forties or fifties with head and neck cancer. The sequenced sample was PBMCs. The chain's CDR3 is CASSRVGGSPGRQPQHF. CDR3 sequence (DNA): TGTGCCAGTAGCCGAGTGGGGGGTTCTCCCGGGCGTCAGCCCCAGCATTTT.